Following are 31 T cell receptor beta chains from one sample sequenced in a study of shared clonotypes between healthy human individuals (TCRdb year 2020). The method behind the library was the immunoSEQ multiplex PCR assay. TCRdb retrieved this table from immuneACCESS and kept in-frame rearrangements only. Not all clones are present; in checked studies, unresolved V genes account for under half, and no reason is known for the remainder. Present in this sample are 2 million to 2.5 million clones, approximately 93% of which were seen just once. The top ten clonotypes cover 0.39% of the sample. Sequencing was carried out using naive CD4+ T cells from PBMCs. Taken with the paper, the label for cell subset or site translates to: CD45RA+ positively selected. Receptors were obtained from a man aged 18 to 29 in good health. Some clones in this sample may be carry-over from other donors' samples.

The genes are TRBV7-6 and TRBJ1-3; no firm D call. The V end was cut by 5 bases, the J end by 0 bases, with 17 bases between. The CDR3 sequence is 17 residues long. Germline-derived CDR1 and CDR2 are SGHVS and FNYEAQ. CDR3 DNA sequence: TGTGCCAGCAGCCCCACTCCCCCGAGGCCCTCTGGAAACACCATATATTTT. It encodes CASSPTPPRPSGNTIYF.

In its sample, this clone was seen once. The chain employs TRBV28 and TRBJ2-7; 12 bases map to TRBD2. The CDR3 has 17 amino acids. V was pared by 7 bases and J by 2 bases, with 12 bases of the junction left unmatched. Germline-derived CDR1 and CDR2 are MDHEN and SYDVKM. CDR3 amino acids: CASKHRLAGAVAYEQYF. The CDR3 DNA sequence: TGTGCCAGCAAACACCGACTAGCGGGAGCCGTCGCCTACGAGCAGTACTTC.

This rearrangement joins TRBV9 to TRBJ2-5, with 8 bases matching TRBD2. This CDR3 contains 16 residues. Germline CDR1 SGDLS, CDR2 YYNGEE. The J segment lost 5 bases and the V segment lost 4 bases, leaving 13 bases of the junction unmatched. Written as DNA, the CDR3 is TGTGCCAGCAGCCTCCCCCGAGCTAGCGGGCTGGAGACCCAGTACTTC. It is translated as CASSLPRASGLETQYF.

The gene calls are TRBV2 and TRBJ1-5; possible D gene TRBD1, 5 bases. CDR1 SNHLY and CDR2 FYNNEI come from the germline V gene. V was clipped by 5 bases and J by 9 bases, with 14 bases between them. CDR3 length: 13 residues. The CDR3 loop is CASSPQGGGPQHF. The DNA of the CDR3 is TGTGCCAGCAGTCCTCAGGGTGGTGGGCCCCAGCATTTT.

The chain joins TRBV6-1 to TRBJ1-2; the D is unclear. V was trimmed by 6 bases and J by 8 bases, leaving 7 bases between them. The CDR3 runs to 10 residues. In germline, CDR1 is MNHNS, CDR2 SASEGT. DNA for the CDR3: TGTGCCAGCAGGGCGTGGGGCTACACCTTC. This codes for CASRAWGYTF.

The J gene is TRBJ2-1, the V gene TRBV29-1; 7 bases align to TRBD2. Germline loops: CDR1 SQVTM, CDR2 ANQGSEA. Unmatched junction bases numbered 4, after V lost 6 bases and J lost 11 bases. The CDR3 totals 10 residues. DNA for the CDR3: TGCAGCGTGGGGGACTATCAGCAGTTCTTC. Its translation: CSVGDYQQFF.

The chain combines TRBV27 with TRBJ2-7, with 7 positions matching TRBD1. Trimming cost V 2 bases and J 3 bases; bases outside gene matches: 4. This CDR3 region has 14 residues. Germline V gene data show CDR1 as MNHEY and CDR2 as SMNVEV (reference sequence). The DNA of the CDR3 is TGTGCCAGCAGTTTAGGACAGGTGAACTACGAGCAGTACTTC. Its protein product is CASSLGQVNYEQYF.

The gene calls are TRBV25-1 and TRBJ1-4; the match to TRBD1 covers 7 bases. The ends lost 6 bases at V and 7 bases at J; junction bases unmatched: 8. This CDR3 is 14 amino acids long. From germline, CDR1 is MGHDK and CDR2 SYGVNS. The CDR3 DNA reads as TGTGCCAGCAGCCTGACAGGGTTTGGTGAAAAACTGTTTTTT. Translating it yields CASSLTGFGEKLFF. The entire variable domain, with the rest obtained from reference TRBV25-1 and TRBJ1-4, is as follows: EADIYQTPRYLVIGTGKKITLECSQTMGHDKMYWYQQDPGMELHLIHYSYGVNSTEKGDLSSESTVSRIRTEHFPLTLESARPSHTSQYLCASSLTGFGEKLFFGSGTQLSVL.

The V and J genes are TRBV6-5 and TRBJ2-1; 7 bases agree with TRBD2. This CDR3 is built from 14 residues. The junction had 6 bases not matched to a gene; V was cut back by 6 bases and J by 4 bases. Germline V gene lookup returns CDR1 MNHEY and CDR2 SVGAGI. CDR3 residues: CASSPRDYYNEQFF. The DNA of the CDR3 is TGTGCCAGCAGCCCCCGGGACTATTACAATGAGCAGTTCTTC.

This chain joins TRBV5-1 and TRBJ2-5; 10 bases are a match to TRBD1. V lost 5 bases and J lost 4; bases outside the gene matches: 8. This CDR3 has 15 residues. Germline V gives CDR1 SGHRS, CDR2 YFSETQ. The CDR3 region is CASSEIGTGVETQYF. The CDR3, as DNA: TGCGCCAGCAGTGAAATAGGGACAGGGGTAGAGACCCAGTACTTC. Full variable domain (outside the CDR3, taken from reference TRBV5-1 and TRBJ2-5): KAGVTQTPRYLIKTRGQQVTLSCSPISGHRSVSWYQQTPGQGLQFLFEYFSETQRNKGNFPGRFSGRQFSNSRSEMNVSTLELGDSALYLCASSEIGTGVETQYFGPGTRLLVL.

This clone appeared once. The rearrangement links TRBV28 to TRBJ2-1; 13 nucleotides align to TRBD2. Losses at the gene ends were 7 bases for V and 9 bases for J; bases not matched to a gene: 6. CDR1 MDHEN and CDR2 SYDVKM come from the germline V gene. This CDR3 has 14 amino acids. The CDR3 DNA is TGTGCCAGCACCCGCCGACTAGCGGGAGGTGAGCAGTTCTTC. Protein: CASTRRLAGGEQFF.

The table lists this clone with a count of one. The chain couples TRBV5-4 to TRBJ2-1; D is unresolved. Trimming took off 1 base at V and 8 bases at J, with 10 bases between the two ends. The V gene's germline CDR1 is SGHNT and CDR2 YYREEE (reference sequence). This CDR3 has 13 amino acids. CDR3 in DNA: TGTGCCAGCAGCTTGTACGCAAGCGATGAGCAGTTCTTC. This translates into CASSLYASDEQFF.

CDR3 residues: CASSLTGDTDTQYF. For the CDR3, the DNA is TGTGCCAGCAGCTTAACAGGAGACACAGATACGCAGTATTTT. The V gene is TRBV7-3, the J gene TRBJ2-3; no definite D call. Germline values: CDR1 SGHTA, CDR2 FQGTGA. The CDR3 is made up of 14 amino acids. V lost 0 bases and J 2 bases, leaving 6 bases between the germline ends.

The rearrangement uses TRBV4-3 and TRBJ2-5; perhaps TRBD2 as D (7 bases). Germline V gene data show CDR1 as LGHNA and CDR2 as YSLEER. V shed 0 bases and J shed 2 bases, with 13 bases lying between them. CDR3 length equals 16 residues. CDR3 in DNA: TGCGCCAGCAGCCAAGATGGGGGGGCCAGACAAGAGACCCAGTACTTC. Translation: CASSQDGGARQETQYF.

The CDR3 sequence: CASSPINYGYTF. The CDR3, as DNA: TGTGCCAGCAGCCCTATTAACTATGGCTACACCTTC. This chain uses TRBV7-2 with TRBJ1-2; D ambiguous. In germline, CDR1 is SGHTA, CDR2 FQGNSA. The CDR3 has 12 amino acids. V gave up 5 bases and J gave up 1 base, with 5 bases separating them. The full variable domain, in which reference TRBV7-2 and TRBJ1-2 provide the parts outside the CDR3, is GAGVSQSPSNKVTEKGKDVELRCDPISGHTALYWYRQSLGQGLEFLIYFQGNSAPDKSGLPSDRFSAERTGGSVSTLTIQRTQQEDSAVYLCASSPINYGYTFGSGTRLTVV.

The genes are TRBV4-1 and TRBJ2-1; no definite D call. The V gene lost 4 bases and the J gene lost 7 bases, with 11 bases spanning the gap. CDR1 and CDR2 from the germline V gene are MGHRA and YSYEKL. The CDR3 has 13 residues. For the CDR3, the DNA is TGCGCCAGCAGCCGAGAGGATGGGAATGAGCAGTTCTTC. Encoded protein: CASSREDGNEQFF.

This clone was seen more than once but under ten times. At the DNA level, this CDR3 is encoded by other sequences in the same sample as well. V gene TRBV5-1 combines with J gene TRBJ1-3, with D hard to call. V lost 0 bases to trimming and J lost 0 bases, with 7 bases between them. Germline CDR1 and CDR2: SGHRS and YFSETQ. The CDR3 sequence is 15 residues long. CDR3 nucleotide sequence: TGCGCCAGCAGCTTGGGTGGGATCTCTGGAAACACCATATATTTT. Amino acids: CASSLGGISGNTIYF.

Details on this clone: This specimen includes other DNA sequences encoding the same CDR3. The chain uses TRBV7-3 and TRBJ2-2; unclear D gene. Germline loops: CDR1 SGHTA, CDR2 FQGTGA. The CDR3 spans 13 residues. The V and J ends lost 5 bases and 5 bases respectively, with 9 bases between them. In DNA, the CDR3 is TGTGCCAGCAGCCCCTCCGGGACCGGGGAGCTGTTTTTT. This sequence encodes CASSPSGTGELFF.

V and J are TRBV5-6 and TRBJ1-1, with no clear D. In germline, CDR1 is SGHDT, CDR2 YYEEEE. This CDR3 has 11 residues. V dropped 3 bases and J dropped 8 bases, with 8 bases sitting between them. CDR3 loop: CASSYGLEAFF. Here the CDR3 DNA reads TGTGCCAGCAGCTACGGACTAGAAGCTTTCTTT.

The rearrangement joins TRBV30 to TRBJ2-3; D gene ambiguous. Trimming cost V 2 bases and J 4 bases, with 4 bases left between them. This CDR3 has 11 amino acids. Germline lookup yields CDR1 GTSNPN and CDR2 SVGIG (reference sequence). The CDR3 loop is CAWSFPDTQYF. In nucleotides, the CDR3 is TGTGCCTGGAGTTTCCCAGATACGCAGTATTTT.

This sequence joins TRBV6-1 and TRBJ2-1; TRBD1 or TRBD2 may be the D gene (5 bases each). The CDR3 extends over 14 amino acids. Germline CDR1 MNHNS, CDR2 SASEGT. Trimming took off 6 bases at V and 8 bases at J, with 17 bases between the two ends. The CDR3 is CASRRDPRSDEQFF. The CDR3 DNA is TGTGCCAGCAGAAGGGACCCTAGGAGCGATGAGCAGTTCTTC.

The chain links TRBV9 to TRBJ2-1, with TRBD2 as a possible D gene (5 bases). There are 15 residues in the CDR3. Looked up from germline, CDR1 is SGDLS and CDR2 is YYNGEE. Deletions cut 3 bases from V and 2 bases from J, with 12 bases between. Here the CDR3 DNA reads TGTGCCAGCAGCGCGGCGTTCGGGACCTACAATGAGCAGTTCTTC. Its translation is CASSAAFGTYNEQFF.

V and J are TRBV6-6 and TRBJ2-1; 9 nucleotides agree with TRBD2. V lost 3 bases to trimming and J lost 4 bases; unmatched junction nucleotides: 4. The CDR3 is 15 amino acids. Germline V lookup: CDR1 MNHNY, CDR2 SVGAGI (reference sequence). This chain's CDR3 is CASSYGLAGYNEQFF. The CDR3 region has the DNA TGTGCCAGCAGTTATGGTCTAGCGGGGTACAATGAGCAGTTCTTC.

The chain uses TRBV19 and TRBJ1-5, with TRBD1 as a possible D gene (5 bases). Looked up from germline, CDR1 is LNHDA and CDR2 is SQIVND (reference sequence). Deletions cut 9 bases from V and 0 bases from J, with 12 bases between. The CDR3 loop spans 14 amino acids. The DNA of the CDR3 is TGTGCCAGCTTCAACAGGTTTAGCAATCAGCCCCAGCATTTT. Residues: CASFNRFSNQPQHF.

The chain couples TRBV6-5 to TRBJ2-7; D not certain. The CDR3 is made up of 13 amino acids. The germline CDR1 and CDR2 sequences are MNHEY and SVGAGI. Trimming shortened V by 2 bases and J by 2 bases, and 7 bases separated the two germline ends. The CDR3 DNA reads TGTGCCAGCAGTTACACGGTTACCTACGAGCAGTACTTC. It encodes CASSYTVTYEQYF.

The J gene is TRBJ1-5, the V gene TRBV7-8; tentatively, D is TRBD1 (6 bases). V was cut by 5 bases and J by 7 bases, with 21 bases left in between. Germline-derived CDR1 and CDR2 are SGHVS and FQNEAQ. This CDR3 is built from 16 residues. The CDR3 bases are TGTGCCAGCAGCCGGGGGGGGGCGATTTCGGTGCAGCCCCAGCATTTT. It translates to CASSRGGAISVQPQHF.

With regard to this clone: Different DNA sequences within this sample yield the same CDR3. This rearrangement joins TRBV28 to TRBJ1-5; D might be TRBD1 (5 bases). This CDR3 contains 14 residues. Germline V gene sequence: CDR1 MDHEN, CDR2 SYDVKM. V was clipped by 6 bases and J by 0 bases, with 9 bases between them. The DNA for the CDR3 is TGTGCCAGCAGGCTCGGGGGTAGCAATCAGCCCCAGCATTTT. It translates to CASRLGGSNQPQHF.

The chain links TRBV11-2 to TRBJ2-1; D call uncertain. Trimming stripped 6 bases from V and 8 bases from J, with 11 bases between. Looked up from germline, CDR1 is SGHAT and CDR2 is FQNNGV. CDR3 length: 12 residues. The CDR3 coding sequence is TGTGCCAGCAGGGATTTGCGGTATGAGCAGTTCTTC. Translation: CASRDLRYEQFF.

The V and J genes are TRBV5-4 and TRBJ2-1; 8 bases are a match to TRBD2. CDR1 and CDR2 from the germline V gene are SGHNT and YYREEE (reference sequence). V was pared by 4 bases and J by 6 bases, with 9 bases of the junction left unmatched. The CDR3 length is 15 residues. CDR3 sequence: CASSQGLGITNEQFF. The CDR3 bases are TGTGCCAGCAGCCAGGGACTAGGGATCACCAATGAGCAGTTCTTC.

The chain has TRBV5-1 and TRBJ2-2; unclear D gene. The CDR3 contains 13 residues. The ends were cut back, 2 bases at V and 5 bases at J, with 7 bases in the middle. The V gene's germline CDR1 is SGHRS and CDR2 YFSETQ. This CDR3 reads CASSFRITGELFF. The CDR3 DNA sequence: TGCGCCAGCAGCTTCAGAATTACCGGGGAGCTGTTTTTT.

The chain couples TRBV5-1 to TRBJ2-7, with 7 bases identical to TRBD1. Germline V gene lookup returns CDR1 SGHRS and CDR2 YFSETQ. Losses at the gene ends were 6 bases for V and 0 bases for J; bases not matched to a gene: 9. This CDR3 region has 15 residues. The CDR3 reads CASIDRDRSSYEQYF. For the CDR3, the DNA is TGCGCCAGCATCGACCGGGACAGAAGCTCCTACGAGCAGTACTTC.